The 27 T cell receptor beta chains presented below share a single source sample, sequenced in a study of T cell changes during pregnancy in multiple sclerosis. Here immunoSEQ multiplex PCR was the method, and the copy in TCRdb shows in-frame clones only, minus some. This sample has approximately 30,000 clones, with about nine tenths found just once. The source material was CD4+ T cells from peripheral blood mononuclear cells, sampled in the first trimester of pregnancy. The receptors derive from a female donor in good health, enrolled as a control in a pregnancy study.

This chain links TRBV18 with TRBJ2-3; 8 bases line up with TRBD2. The V segment lost 4 bases and the J segment 0 bases; nucleotides outside the gene matches: 9. Germline V gene data show CDR1 as KGHSH and CDR2 as LQKENI. The CDR3 has 17 residues. The CDR3 loop is CASSRQTSGASTDTQYF. DNA for the CDR3: TGTGCCAGCTCACGCCAAACTAGCGGTGCTAGCACAGATACGCAGTATTTT.

This clone was observed once. The V gene is TRBV5-1, the J gene TRBJ1-1; D is uncertain. CDR3 length equals 14 residues. V dropped 0 bases and J dropped 0 bases, with 6 bases sitting between them. Per germline, CDR1 SGHRS and CDR2 YFSETQ. The CDR3 nucleotides are TGCGCCAGCAGCTTGGGGCTTCTGAACACTGAAGCTTTCTTT. Protein product: CASSLGLLNTEAFF.

DNA for the CDR3: TGTGCTAGTGGTCCTGGACAGGGGCCTTACAATGAGCAGTTCTTC. It encodes CASGPGQGPYNEQFF. V usage is TRBV12-5 and J usage is TRBJ2-1, with 9 bases lining up with TRBD1. CDR3 size: 15 residues. The germline gives CDR1 LGHNT, CDR2 FRNRAP. J was trimmed by 4 bases and V by 5 bases; bases with no gene match: 6.

The J gene is TRBJ1-1, the V gene TRBV28, with unresolved D. Trimming removed 4 bases at V and 0 bases at J, with 3 bases between. This CDR3 spans 12 amino acids. Germline V gene lookup returns CDR1 MDHEN and CDR2 SYDVKM. The CDR3 bases are TGTGCCAGCAGTTCCATGAACACTGAAGCTTTCTTT. Residues: CASSSMNTEAFF.

V gene TRBV5-1 combines with J gene TRBJ1-5; D possibly corresponds to TRBD1 (5 bases). In germline, CDR1 is SGHRS, CDR2 YFSETQ. The V end was cut by 0 bases, the J end by 7 bases, with 11 bases between. This CDR3 has 14 residues. The CDR3, as DNA: TGCGCCAGCAGCTTGGGAGACAGTGGCCAGCCCCAGCATTTT. Residues: CASSLGDSGQPQHF.

J is TRBJ2-1 and V is TRBV9, with 8 bases that match TRBD2. Germline loops: CDR1 SGDLS, CDR2 YYNGEE. The CDR3 consists of 14 residues. The V gene end was trimmed by 4 bases and the J gene end by 5 bases; junction bases not matched to a gene: 5. DNA of the CDR3: TGTGCCAGCAGCCCTACTAGCGGAAACAATGAGCAGTTCTTC. The encoded protein is CASSPTSGNNEQFF. Variable domain in full (rest from reference TRBV9 and TRBJ2-1): DSGVTQTPKHLITATGQRVTLRCSPRSGDLSVYWYQQSLDQGLQFLIQYYNGEERAKGNILERFSAQQFPDLHSELNLSSLELGDSALYFCASSPTSGNNEQFFGPGTRLTVL.

The chain combines TRBV4-3 with TRBJ1-3, with a possible D match to TRBD1 (6 bases). V was pared by 4 bases and J by 1 base, with 11 bases between. Per germline, CDR1 LGHNA and CDR2 YSLEER. The CDR3 runs 15 residues. CDR3 amino acids: CASSPRTVSGNTIYF. The CDR3 nucleotides are TGCGCCAGCAGCCCACGGACAGTATCTGGAAACACCATATATTTT.

The chain is built from TRBV5-6 and TRBJ2-6; a weak D match, TRBD1 (6 bases). Germline assignment: CDR1 SGHDT and CDR2 YYEEEE. V was shortened by 2 bases and J by 4 bases, with 10 bases between the two germline ends. This CDR3 has 15 amino acids. CDR3 coding DNA: TGTGCCAGCAGCTTCAGGACAGAAGGGGCCAACGTCCTGACTTTC. This gives the protein CASSFRTEGANVLTF.

V is TRBV9 and J is TRBJ1-1; 8 nucleotides align to TRBD1. V was pared by 6 bases and J by 6 bases, with 13 bases of the junction left unmatched. Germline CDR1 and CDR2: SGDLS and YYNGEE. The CDR3 loop spans 15 amino acids. The CDR3 loop is CASTRGQVGIAEAFF. The DNA of the CDR3 is TGTGCCAGCACCAGGGGGCAGGTCGGAATAGCTGAAGCTTTCTTT.

CDR3: CASSLAAGGHGDTQYF. In nucleotides, the CDR3 is TGCGCCAGCAGCTTGGCCGCGGGAGGCCATGGAGATACGCAGTATTTT. V gene TRBV5-1 combines with J gene TRBJ2-3; 8 bases map to TRBD2. Germline CDR1 and CDR2: SGHRS and YFSETQ. The CDR3 spans 16 residues. V was clipped by 0 bases and J by 5 bases; unmatched bases: 8.

The V gene is TRBV6-1, the J gene TRBJ2-5; 7 nucleotides match TRBD1. V trimming: 3 bases; J trimming: 5 bases; junction bases outside the gene matches: 21. The CDR3 extends over 19 amino acids. CDR1 MNHNS and CDR2 SASEGT come from the germline V gene. The CDR3 loop is CASSDASSSTQGFWETQYF. The DNA for the CDR3 is TGTGCCAGCAGTGACGCGTCTTCGTCGACACAGGGGTTCTGGGAGACCCAGTACTTC.

The chain couples TRBV5-6 to TRBJ2-7; possible D gene TRBD1, 5 bases. The CDR3 is 15 amino acids. CDR1 and CDR2 from the germline V gene are SGHDT and YYEEEE. Trimming shortened V by 1 base and J by 5 bases, and 16 bases separated the two germline ends. The chain's CDR3 is CASSLFSRTIHEQYF. As DNA, the CDR3 is TGTGCCAGCAGCTTGTTTTCCAGGACAATCCACGAGCAGTACTTC. Using reference TRBV5-6 and TRBJ2-7 for the parts outside the CDR3, the full variable domain is DAGVTQSPTHLIKTRGQQVTLRCSPKSGHDTVSWYQQALGQGPQFIFQYYEEEERQRGNFPDRFSGHQFPNYSSELNVNALLLGDSALYLCASSLFSRTIHEQYFGPGTRLTVT.

CDR3 coding DNA: TGTGCCAGCAGTTCTGGGGGCATGGGCACAGATACGCAGTATTTT. This translates into CASSSGGMGTDTQYF. The chain combines TRBV6-5 with TRBJ2-3, with D possibly matching TRBD1 (6 bases). Trimming cost V 4 bases and J 1 base, with 12 bases left between them. This CDR3 spans 15 amino acids. Germline loops: CDR1 MNHEY, CDR2 SVGAGI.

CDR3 bases: TGTGCCAGCCAAACTAGCGGGAGTTATGAGCAGTTCTTC. This encodes CASQTSGSYEQFF. The V gene is TRBV28, the J gene TRBJ2-1, with TRBD2 matching over 11 bases. V was clipped by 8 bases and J by 8 bases; unmatched bases: 5. The CDR3 consists of 13 residues. CDR1 MDHEN and CDR2 SYDVKM come from the germline V gene. Full variable domain (remainder filled in from reference TRBV28 and TRBJ2-1): DVKVTQSSRYLVKRTGEKVFLECVQDMDHENMFWYRQDPGLGLRLIYFSYDVKMKEKGDIPEGYSVSREKKERFSLILESASTNQTSMYLCASQTSGSYEQFFGPGTRLTVL.

The genes are TRBV5-1 and TRBJ1-2; the D gene is possibly TRBD1 (5 bases). The CDR3 contains 13 residues. In germline, CDR1 is SGHRS, CDR2 YFSETQ. The germline V and J ends were trimmed by 2 bases and 7 bases, with 12 bases remaining between them. The CDR3 region is CASSFDGGFGYTF. The CDR3 DNA reads TGCGCCAGCAGCTTCGATGGGGGGTTTGGCTACACCTTC. Drawing the rest from reference TRBV5-1 and TRBJ1-2, the complete variable domain is KAGVTQTPRYLIKTRGQQVTLSCSPISGHRSVSWYQQTPGQGLQFLFEYFSETQRNKGNFPGRFSGRQFSNSRSEMNVSTLELGDSALYLCASSFDGGFGYTFGSGTRLTVV.

The chain employs TRBV30 and TRBJ2-1; 7 nucleotides agree with TRBD2. Germline lookup yields CDR1 GTSNPN and CDR2 SVGIG (reference sequence). The length of the CDR3 is 14 residues. Trimming took 4 bases from V and 0 from J; bases not matched to a gene: 3. This CDR3 reads CAWNGGGSYNEQFF. The CDR3 DNA reads TGTGCCTGGAATGGCGGGGGCTCCTACAATGAGCAGTTCTTC.

The DNA for the CDR3 is TGTGCCAGCAGCTTGCAGGGGGCGAACACCGGGGAGCTGTTTTTT. The encoded protein is CASSLQGANTGELFF. This chain uses TRBV7-3 with TRBJ2-2, with TRBD1 matching over 7 bases. Germline trimming cut 3 bases from V and 0 bases from J; bases unmatched to any gene: 1. Germline V gives CDR1 SGHTA, CDR2 FQGTGA. This CDR3 spans 15 amino acids.

This sequence joins TRBV6-6 and TRBJ1-1; TRBD1 aligns across 8 bases. In germline, CDR1 is MNHNY, CDR2 SVGAGI (reference sequence). With 10 bases clipped from V and 2 bases from J, the junction kept 9 bases outside the gene matches. The CDR3 is made up of 14 amino acids. The CDR3 here is CANLRGHRNTEAFF. The CDR3 DNA reads TGTGCCAACCTCAGGGGGCATCGAAACACTGAAGCTTTCTTT.

The chain employs TRBV7-9 and TRBJ1-4; D is uncertain. In germline, CDR1 is SEHNR, CDR2 FQNEAQ (reference sequence). V lost 4 bases and J lost 8, with 14 bases in between. The CDR3 is 14 amino acids. CDR3 in DNA: TGTGCCAGCAGCTCAAGACGCGAGGTCGAAAAACTGTTTTTT. Protein: CASSSRREVEKLFF.

V gene TRBV19 combines with J gene TRBJ1-5; no clear D. CDR3 length equals 13 residues. CDR1 is LNHDA and CDR2 is SQIVND in the germline V gene (reference sequence). Trimming removed 7 bases from V and 6 bases from J, with 13 bases in between. The DNA for the CDR3 is TGTGCCAGTACCCGAGGGTTCTCTCAGCCCCAGCATTTT. Residues: CASTRGFSQPQHF.

V usage is TRBV5-1 and J usage is TRBJ1-2, with unresolved D. The germline gives CDR1 SGHRS, CDR2 YFSETQ. The V and J ends lost 1 base and 8 bases respectively, with 9 bases between them. The CDR3 sequence is 12 residues long. The CDR3 coding sequence is TGCGCCAGCAGCTTGCCCCACCAGGGCTACACCTTC. Translating gives CASSLPHQGYTF.

This chain joins TRBV6-1 and TRBJ2-1; 15 bases align to TRBD2. The CDR3 totals 15 residues. The V gene end was trimmed by 6 bases and the J gene end by 7 bases; junction bases not matched to a gene: 4. The germline CDR1 and CDR2 sequences are MNHNS and SASEGT. The CDR3 region is CASRGLAGGDNEQFF. CDR3 DNA sequence: TGTGCCAGCAGGGGACTAGCGGGGGGCGATAATGAGCAGTTCTTC.

The chain employs TRBV2 and TRBJ2-2; 10 positions agree with TRBD2. V lost 8 bases and J lost 5; bases outside the gene matches: 8. The CDR3 is made up of 15 amino acids. The germline V gene encodes CDR1 SNHLY and CDR2 FYNNEI. CDR3 in DNA: TGTGCCAGCGTCAGCGGGGGGGCGGGAACCGGGGAGCTGTTTTTT. Translation: CASVSGGAGTGELFF. The full variable domain, its missing parts supplied by reference TRBV2 and TRBJ2-2, is EPEVTQTPSHQVTQMGQEVILRCVPISNHLYFYWYRQILGQKVEFLVSFYNNEISEKSEIFDDQFSVERPDGSNFTLKIRSTKLEDSAMYFCASVSGGAGTGELFFGEGSRLTVL.

The count of this clone is one. The V gene is TRBV7-2, the J gene TRBJ1-5; TRBD1 is a possible D gene (5 bases). The V end was cut by 4 bases, the J end by 5 bases, with 15 bases between. CDR3 length: 15 residues. Germline V gene lookup returns CDR1 SGHTA and CDR2 FQGNSA. CDR3 DNA: TGTGCCAGCAGCTCCCTCTTGACAGTTTATCAGCCCCAGCATTTT. Translating gives CASSSLLTVYQPQHF.

CDR3 region: CASSPPQAGASNEQFF. The CDR3 DNA reads as TGTGCCAGCTCCCCTCCTCAGGCGGGAGCCTCCAATGAGCAGTTCTTC. The chain links TRBV18 to TRBJ2-1; 7 bases are a match to TRBD2. The CDR3 spans 16 residues. J lost 6 bases, V lost 6 bases, and 14 bases had no gene match. Germline values: CDR1 KGHSH, CDR2 LQKENI.

The V call is TRBV27, the J call TRBJ2-3; a possible D gene is TRBD2 (6 bases). This CDR3 comprises 15 residues. The V and J ends lost 4 bases and 2 bases respectively, with 13 bases between them. From germline, CDR1 is MNHEY and CDR2 SMNVEV (reference sequence). The CDR3 region is CASSSRGLDTDTQYF. As DNA, the CDR3 is TGTGCCAGCAGTTCGCGGGGCCTCGACACAGATACGCAGTATTTT.

This CDR3 reads CASSPMRDTEAFF. CDR3 sequence (DNA): TGTGCCAGCTCACCAATGAGGGACACTGAAGCTTTCTTT. The V and J genes are TRBV18 and TRBJ1-1; unclear D gene. The CDR3 consists of 13 residues. V was clipped by 2 bases and J by 3 bases, with 7 bases between them. Germline CDR1 and CDR2: KGHSH and LQKENI.